These 14 T cell receptor beta chains were all obtained from the same sample, sequenced in a study of T cells in Graves' hyperthyroidism and ophthalmopathy. The TCR beta CDR3 regions underwent amplification using RNA transcripts as the source. The HTBI primer set was used in a first-round RT-PCR of the TCR CDR3. TCRdb reanalysed the multiplex PCR reads using MiXCR and keeps one entry per CDR3 protein. The data show around 250,000 distinct CDR3 sequences, about 15% seen once. The sequencing input was blood. These receptors were collected from a middle-aged woman with Graves' hyperthyroidism that later progressed to Graves' ophthalmopathy.

The J gene is TRBJ2-3, the V gene TRBV25-1; D unresolved. CDR3 length: 17 residues. Germline CDR1 reads MGHDK; CDR2 reads SYGVNS. Trimming left V 1 base short and J 1 base short, with 15 bases between. CDR3 sequence reads: CASSELRPLYGTDTQYF. CDR3 bases: TGTGCCAGCAGTGAATTACGCCCCCTGTACGGCACAGATACGCAGTATTTT.

This clonotype was seen at least ten times. V and J are TRBV30 and TRBJ2-1, with 9 bases that match TRBD2. Looked up from germline, CDR1 is GTSNPN and CDR2 is SVGIG (reference sequence). The CDR3 is 14 residues long. Germline trimming cut 2 bases from V and 7 bases from J; bases unmatched to any gene: 6. CDR3 DNA sequence: TGTGCCTGGAGTCGTAGCGGGAGAGAGAATGAGCAGTTCTTC. This encodes CAWSRSGRENEQFF.

This clonotype was detected a few times. This sequence may be a read error, since a much larger clone differs from it by one base. Since no conserved phenylalanine or tryptophan closes the CDR3, a read error is the likely cause. The chain carries TRBV30 and TRBJ1-5; D unclear. The CDR3 runs to 17 residues. The ends were cut back, 1 base at V and 3 bases at J, with 19 bases in the middle. CDR1 and CDR2 from the germline V gene are GTSNPN and SVGIG (reference sequence). CDR3: CAWSDYEARRHNQPQHY. CDR3 nucleotide sequence: TGTGCCTGGAGTGACTACGAGGCGCGACGGCACAATCAGCCCCAGCATTAT.

This clonotype was seen only a few times. The chain links TRBV6-1 to TRBJ1-5; D might be TRBD1 (5 bases). The CDR3 consists of 17 residues. CDR1 is MNHNS and CDR2 is SASEGT in the germline V gene. Trimming pared 3 bases from V and 3 bases from J, leaving 18 bases between. This CDR3 reads CASSDLPGRGSNQPQHF. CDR3 sequence (DNA): TGTGCCAGCAGTGACCTCCCGGGACGGGGTTCCAATCAGCCCCAGCATTTT.

This clonotype came up many times. The genes are TRBV7-2 and TRBJ2-7; 7 positions agree with TRBD2. CDR1 and CDR2 (germline): SGHTA, FQGNSA. Trimming removed 3 bases from V and 5 bases from J; junction bases left unmatched: 10. The CDR3 extends over 15 amino acids. The CDR3 loop reads CASSLDRGDYNEQYF. In nucleotides, the CDR3 is TGTGCCAGCAGCTTGGATCGGGGGGATTATAACGAGCAGTACTTC.

This clonotype was counted ten times or more. The rearrangement links TRBV12-3 or TRBV12-4 to TRBJ2-7; perhaps TRBD1 as D (6 bases). The CDR3 totals 15 residues. Trimming pared 6 bases from V and 3 bases from J, leaving 18 bases between. In DNA, the CDR3 is TGTGCCAGCAGCCCACGGGACAAAGAATACTACGAGCAGTACTTC. Translation gives CASSPRDKEYYEQYF.

This clonotype was found many times. The chain joins TRBV27 to TRBJ1-2, with TRBD1 identical over 10 bases. Germline loops: CDR1 MNHEY, CDR2 SMNVEV (reference sequence). The CDR3 totals 16 residues. Losses at the gene ends were 5 bases for V and 8 bases for J; bases not matched to a gene: 14. CDR3 protein: CASSPRQTGGSWGYTF. DNA of the CDR3: TGTGCCAGCAGTCCACGCCAGACAGGGGGCTCATGGGGCTACACCTTC.

This clonotype was recorded many times. The chain employs TRBV30 and TRBJ2-1; 7 bases are a match to TRBD2. Germline CDR1 is GTSNPN and CDR2 is SVGIG (reference sequence). V gave up 3 bases and J gave up 8 bases; unmatched junction bases: 16. The CDR3 is 16 residues long. The CDR3 region has the DNA TGTGCCTGGAGCCGCTACTCCTTGGGAGGGTCGGATGAGCAGTTCTTC. It translates to CAWSRYSLGGSDEQFF.

This clonotype was recorded at least ten times. The chain carries TRBV27 and TRBJ2-1; no definite D call. The CDR3 sequence is 14 residues long. Germline V gives CDR1 MNHEY, CDR2 SMNVEV (reference sequence). Trimming removed 1 base from V and 7 bases from J, with 11 bases in between. CDR3 loop: CASSLLGWANEQFF. CDR3 bases: TGTGCCAGCAGTTTATTGGGGTGGGCGAATGAGCAGTTCTTC.

In this sample, this clonotype turned up many times. The rearrangement joins TRBV19 to TRBJ1-1; 8 nucleotides align to TRBD1. Trimming removed 7 bases from V and 0 bases from J; junction bases left unmatched: 7. The CDR3 sequence is 15 residues long. Germline loops: CDR1 LNHDA, CDR2 SQIVND (reference sequence). The CDR3 sequence is CASKAEDRVNTEAFF. CDR3 DNA sequence: TGTGCCAGTAAAGCCGAGGACAGGGTGAACACTGAAGCTTTCTTT. Variable domain in full (rest from reference TRBV19 and TRBJ1-1): DGGITQSPKYLFRKEGQNVTLSCEQNLNHDAMYWYRQDPGQGLRLIYYSQIVNDFQKGDIAEGYSVSREKKESFPLTVTSAQKNPTAFYLCASKAEDRVNTEAFFGQGTRLTVV.

This clonotype was detected many times. The chain has TRBV5-8 and TRBJ1-5; a possible D gene is TRBD1 (5 bases). The germline gives CDR1 SGHTS, CDR2 YDEGEE. This CDR3 is 16 amino acids long. Trimming removed 0 bases at V and 0 bases at J, with 10 bases between. CDR3 sequence: CASSLAGRYSNQPQHF. The CDR3 bases are TGTGCCAGCAGCTTGGCAGGGAGATATAGCAATCAGCCCCAGCATTTT.

This clonotype showed up many times. The chain employs TRBV6-1 and TRBJ2-1; 14 nucleotides agree with TRBD2. CDR1 is MNHNS, CDR2 SASEGT, per germline. The CDR3 is 17 amino acids. Trimming at V came to 7 bases and at J to 0 bases, leaving 5 bases not matched to a gene. The CDR3 DNA follows: TGTGCCAGCATGGGGACTAGCGGGAGTGGCTCCTACAATGAGCAGTTCTTC. It translates to CASMGTSGSGSYNEQFF.

This clonotype was recorded many times. The genes are TRBV19 and TRBJ1-1; D is undetermined. The CDR3 consists of 15 residues. Per the germline V gene, CDR1 is LNHDA and CDR2 is SQIVND (reference sequence). V gave up 3 bases and J gave up 1 base, with 12 bases separating them. CDR3 sequence reads: CASSMPGLWNTEAFF. Written as DNA, the CDR3 is TGTGCCAGTAGTATGCCTGGACTTTGGAACACTGAAGCTTTCTTT.

This clonotype was recorded many times. The CDR3 nucleotides read TGCAGTGCTAGGGGGAGGAAAGCGGGAGGGTCCTACAATGAGCAGTTCTTC. It encodes CSARGRKAGGSYNEQFF. The chain is built from TRBV20-1 and TRBJ2-1, with 10 bases that match TRBD2. V lost 3 bases to trimming and J lost 1 base; unmatched junction nucleotides: 9. The CDR3 covers 17 residues. In germline, CDR1 is DFQATT, CDR2 SNEGSKA (reference sequence).